These T cell receptor beta chains were read from a single sample in a study of identical twins. TCRdb re-called the 5' RACE reads through MiXCR, storing one row per CDR3 protein. The table lists 410,000 or so distinct CDR3 sequences, around a sixth of them singletons. The specimen sequenced was naive T cells sorted from blood. Source of these receptors: a middle-aged man in good health. The conserved cysteine and the conserved F or W are not part of the CDR3 here. Fields, in order: D gene, V gene, J gene, CDR3 protein. D genes are given only for firm matches.

-	TRBV7-9	TRBJ2-3	ASSHQGADTQY
TRBD2	TRBV3-1	TRBJ2-2	ASSHRGAGELF
-	TRBV29-1	TRBJ2-7	SVRVLETYEQY
TRBD1	TRBV27	TRBJ2-3	ASRRTGGTDTQY
TRBD2	TRBV5-1	TRBJ2-3	ASRVSGSLPDTQY
-	TRBV6-5	TRBJ2-5	ASSYWDGWETQY
-	TRBV4-1	TRBJ2-5	ASSPGQGAGQETQY
TRBD2	TRBV15	TRBJ2-1	ATSRTSGGINEQF
-	TRBV12-3/TRBV12-4	TRBJ2-7	ASSFRGSPYEQY
-	TRBV6-1	TRBJ2-1	ASSESYEQF
TRBD2	TRBV20-1	TRBJ2-1	SARTSQNEQF
-	TRBV5-1	TRBJ2-1	ASSLAVSYNEQF
TRBD2	TRBV20-1	TRBJ2-1	SARVLAGGHEQF
-	TRBV7-6	TRBJ2-3	ASSLRGQGKDTQY
TRBD1	TRBV10-3	TRBJ2-5	AISEPNPGQGEETQY
-	TRBV3-1	TRBJ1-2	ASSQGLGGRH
TRBD2	TRBV20-1	TRBJ2-7	SAKASGRRNEQY
TRBD1	TRBV5-4	TRBJ1-2	ASNQGAGDYGYT
TRBD1	TRBV7-8	TRBJ2-7	ASSPGAGQGTYEQY
-	TRBV12-3/TRBV12-4	TRBJ2-5	ASSLRRIQETQY
-	TRBV20-1	TRBJ2-6	SASGTALPGANVLT
-	TRBV3-1	TRBJ1-2	ASSHRDLTFYT